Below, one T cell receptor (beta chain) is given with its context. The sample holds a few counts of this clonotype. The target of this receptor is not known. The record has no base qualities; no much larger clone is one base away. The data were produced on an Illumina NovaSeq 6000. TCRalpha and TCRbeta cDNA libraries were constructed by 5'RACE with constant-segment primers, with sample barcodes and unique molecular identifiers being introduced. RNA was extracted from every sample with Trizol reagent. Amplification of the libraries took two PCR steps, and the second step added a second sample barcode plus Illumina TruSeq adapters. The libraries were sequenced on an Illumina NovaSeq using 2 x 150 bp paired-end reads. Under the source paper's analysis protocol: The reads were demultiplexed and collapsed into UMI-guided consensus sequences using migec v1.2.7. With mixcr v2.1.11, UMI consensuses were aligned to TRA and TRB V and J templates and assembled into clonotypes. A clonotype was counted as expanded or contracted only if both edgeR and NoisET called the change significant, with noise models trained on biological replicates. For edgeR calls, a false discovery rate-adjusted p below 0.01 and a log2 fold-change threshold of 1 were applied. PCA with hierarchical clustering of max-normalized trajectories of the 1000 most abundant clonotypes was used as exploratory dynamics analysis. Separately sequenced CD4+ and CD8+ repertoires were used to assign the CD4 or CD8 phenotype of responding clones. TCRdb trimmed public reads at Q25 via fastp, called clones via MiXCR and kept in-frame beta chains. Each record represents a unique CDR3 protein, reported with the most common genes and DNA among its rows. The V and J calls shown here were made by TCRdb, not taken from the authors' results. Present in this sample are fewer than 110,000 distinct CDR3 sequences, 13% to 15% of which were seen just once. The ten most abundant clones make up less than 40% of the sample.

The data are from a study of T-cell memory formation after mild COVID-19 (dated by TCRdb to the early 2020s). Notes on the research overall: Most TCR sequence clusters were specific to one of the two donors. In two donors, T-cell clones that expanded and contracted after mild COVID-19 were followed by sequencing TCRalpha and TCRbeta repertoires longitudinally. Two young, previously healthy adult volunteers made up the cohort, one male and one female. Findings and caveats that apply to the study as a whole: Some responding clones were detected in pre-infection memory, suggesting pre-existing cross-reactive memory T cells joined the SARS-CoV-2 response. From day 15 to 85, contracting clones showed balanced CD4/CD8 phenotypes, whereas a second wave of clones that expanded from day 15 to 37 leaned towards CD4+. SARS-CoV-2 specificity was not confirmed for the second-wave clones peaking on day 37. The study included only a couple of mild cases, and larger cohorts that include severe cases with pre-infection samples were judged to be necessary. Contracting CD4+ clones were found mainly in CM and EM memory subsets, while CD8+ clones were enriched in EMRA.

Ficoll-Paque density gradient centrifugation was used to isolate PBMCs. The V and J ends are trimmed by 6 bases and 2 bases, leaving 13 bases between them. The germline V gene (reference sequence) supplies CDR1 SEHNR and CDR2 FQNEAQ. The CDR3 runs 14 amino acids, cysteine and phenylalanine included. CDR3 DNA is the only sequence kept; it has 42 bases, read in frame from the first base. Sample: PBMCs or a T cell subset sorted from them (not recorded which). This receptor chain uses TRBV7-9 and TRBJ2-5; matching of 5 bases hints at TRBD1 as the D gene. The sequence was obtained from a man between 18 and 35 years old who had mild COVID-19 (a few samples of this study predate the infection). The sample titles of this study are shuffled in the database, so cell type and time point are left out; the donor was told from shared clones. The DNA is TGTGCCAGCAGAAATAAGGACATACAAGAGACCCAGTACTTC. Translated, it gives CASRNKDIQETQYF.